This TCR beta chain was captured in a study of T cell changes during pregnancy in multiple sclerosis. Germline V CDR1 and CDR2: MGHDK, SYGVNS. The CDR3 consists of 14 residues. V lost 3 bases and J lost 7; bases outside the gene matches: 9. The method was immunoSEQ multiplex PCR; TCRdb's version includes in-frame clones alone and lacks a portion of them. The data contain 19,000 or so clones, about 90% of them singletons. Specimen: CD8+ T cells from peripheral blood mononuclear cells, collected after pregnancy. The chain uses TRBV25-1 and TRBJ2-7; 7 nucleotides line up with TRBD2. The clonotype comes from a female donor in good health, enrolled as a control in a pregnancy study. CDR3 DNA: TGTGCCAGCAGTGAGGCTTTTGCGGGGGATGAGCAGTACTTC. This codes for CASSEAFAGDEQYF.